This entry concerns a single T cell receptor beta chain. Its target is not known. These data are taken from a study of chemoradiotherapy in HPV16-positive cancers. This table comes from immunoSEQ multiplex PCR, and its TCRdb copy is limited to in-frame clones, with some not included. The sample carries just over 15,000 clones, roughly 80% recorded once. V trimming: 3 bases; J trimming: 0 bases; junction bases outside the gene matches: 7. The CDR3 extends over 15 amino acids. From germline, CDR1 is SQVTM and CDR2 ANQGSEA. Samples were taken several times over chemoradiotherapy. Study-wide results and caveats: In HPV16-positive patients, HPV-responsive T-cell expansion tracked better recurrence-free survival. During treatment, candidate HPV-specific clones and E7-related motifs expanded in tumor. Only a couple of HPV16-positive patients supplied the functional HPV-specificity definition.

Sample acquisition took place from a patient who underwent chemoradiotherapy. This chain links TRBV29-1 with TRBJ1-2; TRBD1 matches at 7 bases. This TCR was sampled from a human donor with HPV-associated anogenital cancer. The CDR3: CSVDSGDSTNYGYTF. The CDR3 region has the DNA TGCAGCGTTGACTCGGGGGACAGCACTAACTATGGCTACACCTTC.